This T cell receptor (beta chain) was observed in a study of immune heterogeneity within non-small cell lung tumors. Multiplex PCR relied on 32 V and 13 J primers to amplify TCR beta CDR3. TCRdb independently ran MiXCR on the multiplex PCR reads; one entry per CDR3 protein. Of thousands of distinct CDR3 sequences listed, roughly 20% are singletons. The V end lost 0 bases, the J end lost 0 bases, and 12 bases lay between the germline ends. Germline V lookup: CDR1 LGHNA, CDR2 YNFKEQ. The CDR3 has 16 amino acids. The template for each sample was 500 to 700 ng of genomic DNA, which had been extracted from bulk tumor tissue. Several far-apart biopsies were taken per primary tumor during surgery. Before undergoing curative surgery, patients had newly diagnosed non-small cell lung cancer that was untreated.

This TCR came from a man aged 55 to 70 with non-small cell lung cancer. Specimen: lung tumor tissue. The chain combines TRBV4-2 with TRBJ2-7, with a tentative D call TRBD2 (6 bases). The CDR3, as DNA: TGTGCCAGCAGCCAAGATGTGGGACTCCCCTCCTACGAGCAGTACTTC. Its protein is CASSQDVGLPSYEQYF.